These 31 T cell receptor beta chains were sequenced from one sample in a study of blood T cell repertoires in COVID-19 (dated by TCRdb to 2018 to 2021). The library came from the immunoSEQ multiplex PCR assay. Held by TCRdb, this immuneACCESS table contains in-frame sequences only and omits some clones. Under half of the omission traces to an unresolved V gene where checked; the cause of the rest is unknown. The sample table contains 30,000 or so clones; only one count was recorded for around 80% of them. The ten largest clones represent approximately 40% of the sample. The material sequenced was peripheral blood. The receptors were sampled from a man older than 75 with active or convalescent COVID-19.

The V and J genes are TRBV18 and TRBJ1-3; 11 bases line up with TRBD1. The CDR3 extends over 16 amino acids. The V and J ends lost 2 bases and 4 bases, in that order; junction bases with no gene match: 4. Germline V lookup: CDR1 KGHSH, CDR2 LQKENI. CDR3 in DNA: TGTGCCAGCTCACCAGGACAGGGGGCGGCCGGAAACACCATATATTTT. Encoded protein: CASSPGQGAAGNTIYF.

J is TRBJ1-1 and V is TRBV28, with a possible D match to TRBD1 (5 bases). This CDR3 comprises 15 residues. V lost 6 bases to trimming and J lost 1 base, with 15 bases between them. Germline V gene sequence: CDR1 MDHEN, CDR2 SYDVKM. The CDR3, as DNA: TGTGCCAGCAGCTCCCCCGGGCAGGGGAACACTGAAGCTTTCTTT. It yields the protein CASSSPGQGNTEAFF.

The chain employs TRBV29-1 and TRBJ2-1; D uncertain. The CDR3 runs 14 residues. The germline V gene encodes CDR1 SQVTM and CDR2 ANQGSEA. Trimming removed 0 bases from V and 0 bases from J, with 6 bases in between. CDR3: CSVEDYSSYNEQFF. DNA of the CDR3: TGCAGCGTTGAAGACTACTCCTCCTACAATGAGCAGTTCTTC.

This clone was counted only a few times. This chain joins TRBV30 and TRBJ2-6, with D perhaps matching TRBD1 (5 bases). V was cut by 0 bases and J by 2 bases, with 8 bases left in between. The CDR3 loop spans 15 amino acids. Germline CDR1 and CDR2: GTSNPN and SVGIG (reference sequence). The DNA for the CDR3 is TGTGCCTGGAGTGTACAGGTCCCTGGGGCCAACGTCCTGACTTTC. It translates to CAWSVQVPGANVLTF.

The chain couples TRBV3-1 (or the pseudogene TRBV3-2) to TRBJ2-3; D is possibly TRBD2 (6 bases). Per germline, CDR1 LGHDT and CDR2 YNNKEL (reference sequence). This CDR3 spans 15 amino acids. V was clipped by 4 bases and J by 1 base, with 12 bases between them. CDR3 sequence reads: CASSRTGAGTDTQYF. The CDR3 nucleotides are TGTGCCAGCAGCCGGACGGGAGCGGGCACAGATACGCAGTATTTT.

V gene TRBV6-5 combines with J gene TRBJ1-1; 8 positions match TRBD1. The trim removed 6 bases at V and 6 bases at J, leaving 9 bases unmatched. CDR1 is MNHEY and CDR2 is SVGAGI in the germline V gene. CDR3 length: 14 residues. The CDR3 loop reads CASSGQGRQPEAFF. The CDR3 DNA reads TGTGCCAGCAGCGGACAGGGCCGTCAGCCTGAAGCTTTCTTT.

The CDR3 sequence: CASSHTDTQYF. The DNA of the CDR3 is TGTGCCAGCAGCCACACAGATACGCAGTATTTT. The V call is TRBV6-5, the J call TRBJ2-3; no clear D. Looked up from germline, CDR1 is MNHEY and CDR2 is SVGAGI. V was clipped by 6 bases and J by 2 bases, with 3 bases between them. This CDR3 comprises 11 residues.

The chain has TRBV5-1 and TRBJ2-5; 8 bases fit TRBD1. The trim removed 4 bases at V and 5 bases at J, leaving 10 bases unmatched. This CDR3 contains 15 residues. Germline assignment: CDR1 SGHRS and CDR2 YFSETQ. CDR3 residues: CASSPGTGRYETQYF. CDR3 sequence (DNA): TGCGCCAGCAGCCCGGGGACAGGACGGTATGAGACCCAGTACTTC.

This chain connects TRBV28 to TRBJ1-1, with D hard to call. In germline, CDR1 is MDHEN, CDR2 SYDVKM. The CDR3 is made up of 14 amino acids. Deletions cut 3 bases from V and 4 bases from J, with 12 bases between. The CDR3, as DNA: TGTGCCAGCAGTTTGCCGGGTCCGAGCACTGAAGCTTTCTTT. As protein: CASSLPGPSTEAFF.

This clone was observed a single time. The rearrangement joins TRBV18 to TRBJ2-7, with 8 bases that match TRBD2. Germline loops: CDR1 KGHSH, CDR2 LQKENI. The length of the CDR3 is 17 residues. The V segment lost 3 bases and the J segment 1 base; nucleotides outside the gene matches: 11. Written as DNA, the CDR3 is TGTGCCAGCTCACCCCCCCGAGGCGGGAGGTCATCCTACGAGCAGTACTTC. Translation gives CASSPPRGGRSSYEQYF. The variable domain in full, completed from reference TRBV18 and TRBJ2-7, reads NAGVMQNPRHLVRRRGQEARLRCSPMKGHSHVYWYRQLPEEGLKFMVYLQKENIIDESGMPKERFSAEFPKEGPSILRIQQVVRGDSAAYFCASSPPRGGRSSYEQYFGPGTRLTVT.

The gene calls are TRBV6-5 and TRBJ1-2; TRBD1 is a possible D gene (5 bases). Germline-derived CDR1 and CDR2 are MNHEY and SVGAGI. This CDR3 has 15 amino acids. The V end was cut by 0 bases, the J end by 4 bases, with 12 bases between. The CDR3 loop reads CASSYSEGRGYGYTF. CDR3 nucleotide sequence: TGTGCCAGCAGTTACTCGGAGGGGCGCGGCTATGGCTACACCTTC.

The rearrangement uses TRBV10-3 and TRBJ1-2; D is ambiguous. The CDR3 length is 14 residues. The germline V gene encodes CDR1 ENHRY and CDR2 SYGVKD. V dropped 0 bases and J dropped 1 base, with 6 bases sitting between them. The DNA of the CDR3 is TGTGCCATCAGTGAGTCTGGCAGTAACTATGGCTACACCTTC. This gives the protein CAISESGSNYGYTF.

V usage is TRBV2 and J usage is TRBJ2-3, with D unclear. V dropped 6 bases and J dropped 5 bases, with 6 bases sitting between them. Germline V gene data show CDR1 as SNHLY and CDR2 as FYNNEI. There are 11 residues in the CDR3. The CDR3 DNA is TGTGCCAGCAGAACAGAAGATACGCAGTATTTT. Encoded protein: CASRTEDTQYF.

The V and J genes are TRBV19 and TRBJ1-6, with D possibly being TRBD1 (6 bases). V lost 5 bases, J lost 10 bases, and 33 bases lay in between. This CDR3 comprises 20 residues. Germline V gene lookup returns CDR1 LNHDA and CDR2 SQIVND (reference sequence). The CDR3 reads CASSLIMNSPQGLVGSPLHF. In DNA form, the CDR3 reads TGTGCCAGTAGTCTTATTATGAACAGCCCACAGGGATTAGTAGGATCACCCCTCCACTTT.

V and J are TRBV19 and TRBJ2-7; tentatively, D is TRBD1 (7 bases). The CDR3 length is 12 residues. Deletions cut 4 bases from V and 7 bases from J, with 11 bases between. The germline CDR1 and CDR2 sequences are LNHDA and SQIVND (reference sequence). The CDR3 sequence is CASSTTGREQYF. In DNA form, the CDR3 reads TGTGCCAGTAGTACGACAGGGAGGGAGCAGTACTTC.

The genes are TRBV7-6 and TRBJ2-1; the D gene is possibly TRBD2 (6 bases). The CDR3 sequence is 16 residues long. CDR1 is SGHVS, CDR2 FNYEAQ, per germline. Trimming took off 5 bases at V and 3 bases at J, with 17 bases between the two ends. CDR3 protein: CASSPSPGAHYNEQFF. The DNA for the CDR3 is TGTGCCAGCAGCCCCTCGCCGGGAGCCCACTACAATGAGCAGTTCTTC.

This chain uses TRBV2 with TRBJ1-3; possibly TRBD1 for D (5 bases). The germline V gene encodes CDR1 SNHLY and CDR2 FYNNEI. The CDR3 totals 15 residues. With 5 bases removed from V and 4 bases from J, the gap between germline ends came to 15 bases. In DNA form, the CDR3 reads TGTGCCAGCAGTAAAAGTCGGGGGTACGGAAACACCATATATTTT. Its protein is CASSKSRGYGNTIYF.

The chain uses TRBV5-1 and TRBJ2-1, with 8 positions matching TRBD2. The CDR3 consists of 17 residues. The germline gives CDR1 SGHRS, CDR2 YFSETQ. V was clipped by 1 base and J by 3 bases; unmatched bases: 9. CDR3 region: CASSLLGTSGRYNEQFF. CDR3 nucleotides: TGCGCCAGCAGCTTGCTCGGAACTAGCGGCCGCTACAATGAGCAGTTCTTC.

For the CDR3, the DNA is TGTGCCAGCAGTAGGAGCTCTGGAAACACCATATATTTT. Its translation is CASSRSSGNTIYF. This chain joins TRBV6-5 and TRBJ1-3; D not certain. V was clipped by 5 bases and J by 0 bases, with 5 bases between them. The CDR3 contains 13 residues. CDR1 is MNHEY, CDR2 SVGAGI, per germline.

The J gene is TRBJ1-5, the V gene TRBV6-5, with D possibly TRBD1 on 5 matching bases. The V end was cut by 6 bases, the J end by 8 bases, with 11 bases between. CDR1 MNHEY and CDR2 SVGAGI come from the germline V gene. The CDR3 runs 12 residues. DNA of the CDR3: TGTGCCAGCAGAAGGGGACTAGAGCCCCAGCATTTT. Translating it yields CASRRGLEPQHF.

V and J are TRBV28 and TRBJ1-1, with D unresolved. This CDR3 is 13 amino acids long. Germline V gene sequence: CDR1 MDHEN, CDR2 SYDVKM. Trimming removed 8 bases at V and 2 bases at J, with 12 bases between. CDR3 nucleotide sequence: TGTGCCAGCCGATGGCGACAAAACACTGAAGCTTTCTTT. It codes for CASRWRQNTEAFF.

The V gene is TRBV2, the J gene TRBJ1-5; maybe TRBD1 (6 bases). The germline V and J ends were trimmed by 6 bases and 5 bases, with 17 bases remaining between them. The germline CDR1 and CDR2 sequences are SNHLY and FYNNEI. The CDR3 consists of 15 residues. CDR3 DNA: TGTGCCAGCAGCGGAGGTTGGGGGCGGTATCAGCCCCAGCATTTT. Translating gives CASSGGWGRYQPQHF.

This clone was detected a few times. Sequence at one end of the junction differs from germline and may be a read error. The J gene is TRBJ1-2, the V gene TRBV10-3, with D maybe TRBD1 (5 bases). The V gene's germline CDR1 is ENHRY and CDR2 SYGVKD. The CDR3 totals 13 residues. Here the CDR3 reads CASSADSSYGYTF. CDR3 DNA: TGTGCCAGCAGTGCAGACAGTTCCTATGGCTACACCTTC.

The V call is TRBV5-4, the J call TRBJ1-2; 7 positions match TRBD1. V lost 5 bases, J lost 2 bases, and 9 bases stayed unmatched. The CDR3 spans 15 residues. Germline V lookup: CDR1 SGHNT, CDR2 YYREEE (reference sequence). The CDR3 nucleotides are TGTGCCAGCAGGATCCAGACAGGGCAGAACTATGGCTACACCTTC. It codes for CASRIQTGQNYGYTF.

The CDR3 protein is CASSSREVAYEQYF. CDR3 DNA: TGTGCCAGCAGCTCTCGGGAAGTCGCCTACGAGCAGTACTTC. The chain carries TRBV13 and TRBJ2-7; possible D gene TRBD2, 5 bases. The germline V gene encodes CDR1 PRHDT and CDR2 FYEKMQ (reference sequence). This CDR3 has 14 residues. Trimming stripped 4 bases from V and 2 bases from J, with 12 bases between.

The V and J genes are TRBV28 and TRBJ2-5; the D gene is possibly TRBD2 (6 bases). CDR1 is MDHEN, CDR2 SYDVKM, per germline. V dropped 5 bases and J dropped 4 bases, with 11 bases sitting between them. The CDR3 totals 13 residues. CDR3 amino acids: CASSAGIPETQYF. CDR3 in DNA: TGTGCCAGCAGTGCGGGGATCCCAGAGACCCAGTACTTC.

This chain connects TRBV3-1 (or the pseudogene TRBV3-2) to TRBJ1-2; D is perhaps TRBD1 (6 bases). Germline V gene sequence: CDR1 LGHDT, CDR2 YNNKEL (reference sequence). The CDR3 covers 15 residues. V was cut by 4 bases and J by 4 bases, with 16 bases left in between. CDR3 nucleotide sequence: TGTGCCAGCAGCCGTTCGGGGGGGGCCTTCTATGGCTACACCTTC. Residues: CASSRSGGAFYGYTF.

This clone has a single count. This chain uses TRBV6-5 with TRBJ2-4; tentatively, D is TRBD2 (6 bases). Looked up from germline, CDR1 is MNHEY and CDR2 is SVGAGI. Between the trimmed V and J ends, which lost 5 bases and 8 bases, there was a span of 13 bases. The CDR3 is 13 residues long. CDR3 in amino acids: CASSKRGEDIQYF. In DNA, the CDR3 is TGTGCCAGCAGTAAAAGAGGGGAGGACATTCAGTACTTC.

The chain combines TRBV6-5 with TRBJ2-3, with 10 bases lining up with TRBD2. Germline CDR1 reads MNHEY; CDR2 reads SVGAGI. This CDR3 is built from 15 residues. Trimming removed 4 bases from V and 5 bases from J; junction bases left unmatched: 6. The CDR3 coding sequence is TGTGCCAGCAGTTCCCTAGCGGGAGTGATAGATACGCAGTATTTT. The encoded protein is CASSSLAGVIDTQYF.

The chain's CDR3 is CASSSPRLAASYNEQFF. CDR3 DNA sequence: TGTGCCAGCAGTTCTCCCCGACTAGCGGCCTCCTACAATGAGCAGTTCTTC. This chain uses TRBV6-2 or TRBV6-3 with TRBJ2-1; TRBD2 matches at 9 bases. The CDR3 is 17 residues long. The V gene's germline CDR1 is MNHEY and CDR2 SVGEGT. The V and J ends lost 4 bases and 0 bases, in that order; junction bases with no gene match: 7.

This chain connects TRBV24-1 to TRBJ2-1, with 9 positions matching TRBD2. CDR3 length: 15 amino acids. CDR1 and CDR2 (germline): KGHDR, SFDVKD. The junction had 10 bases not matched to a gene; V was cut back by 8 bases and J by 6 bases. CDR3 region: CATMAGGLGGNEQFF. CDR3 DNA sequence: TGTGCCACCATGGCGGGAGGGCTCGGTGGCAATGAGCAGTTCTTC.